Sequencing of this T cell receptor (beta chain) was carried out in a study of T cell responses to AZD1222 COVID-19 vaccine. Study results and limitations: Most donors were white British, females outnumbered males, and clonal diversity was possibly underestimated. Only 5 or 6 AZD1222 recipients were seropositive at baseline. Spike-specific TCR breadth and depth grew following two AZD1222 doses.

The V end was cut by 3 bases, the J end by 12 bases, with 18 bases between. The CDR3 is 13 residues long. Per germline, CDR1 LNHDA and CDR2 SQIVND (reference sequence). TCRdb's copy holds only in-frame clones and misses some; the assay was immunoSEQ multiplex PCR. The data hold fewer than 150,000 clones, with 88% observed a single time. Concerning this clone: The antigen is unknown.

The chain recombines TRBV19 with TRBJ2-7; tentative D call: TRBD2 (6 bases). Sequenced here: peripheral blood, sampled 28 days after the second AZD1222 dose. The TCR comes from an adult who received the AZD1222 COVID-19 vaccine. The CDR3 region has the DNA TGTGCCAGTAGTATGGAGGGGAGCAAGATTCGGTACTTC. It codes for CASSMEGSKIRYF.